These T cell receptor beta chains were read from a single sample in a study of HIV-infected patients and healthy controls. In TCRdb, the 5' RACE reads were re-called with MiXCR into one record per CDR3 protein. Of under 70,000 distinct CDR3 sequences listed, about 19% are singletons. Sequencing used CD4+ T cells from blood. The source is a human donor in good health. CDR3s include the opening cysteine and the closing phenylalanine or tryptophan. Only part of the rows carry a size: once, few, many, or a class if the clone is expanded.

V: TRBV7-9
J: TRBJ1-2
size: few
CDR3: CASSSSSRGPGYRGYTF

V: TRBV20-1
J: TRBJ1-1
size: -
CDR3: CSARSSFSPGRTYTEAFF

V: TRBV7-9
J: TRBJ2-5
size: many
CDR3: CASTNKAGGTVETQYF

V: TRBV11-2
J: TRBJ2-1
size: many
CDR3: CASSLVIAGAYNEQFF

V: TRBV20-1
J: TRBJ2-4
size: few
CDR3: CSARGAGTSVAKNIQYF

V: TRBV12-3/TRBV12-4
J: TRBJ1-6
size: -
CDR3: CASSSPRFGNSPLHF

V: TRBV7-6
J: TRBJ1-6
size: few
CDR3: CASSPMGRTPLHF

V: TRBV20-1
J: TRBJ2-5
size: few
CDR3: CSARDAGETQYF

V: TRBV10-2
J: TRBJ1-1
size: many
CDR3: CASSEQWEYTEAFF

V: TRBV7-2
J: TRBJ2-7
size: many
CDR3: CASTFDRGQYEQYF

V: TRBV10-3
J: TRBJ1-1
size: -
CDR3: CAISAAGSNTEAFF

V: TRBV7-2
J: TRBJ1-5
size: many
CDR3: CASSLEGTSNQPQHF

V: TRBV11-2
J: TRBJ2-7
size: -
CDR3: CASSFGLGYEQYF

V: TRBV29-1
J: TRBJ2-1
size: few
CDR3: CSVDIRRGSNEQFF

V: TRBV5-5
J: TRBJ2-3
size: -
CDR3: CASSPEADTQYF

V: TRBV4-2
J: TRBJ1-6
size: many
CDR3: CASSQEGNSYNSPLHF

V: TRBV28
J: TRBJ1-2
size: many
CDR3: CATRRGIAGSYYGYTF

V: TRBV5-5
J: TRBJ2-5
size: many
CDR3: CASSLQETPVTQYF

V: TRBV7-3
J: TRBJ2-7
size: -
CDR3: CASSKDGNSYEQYF

V: TRBV14
J: TRBJ2-2
size: once
CDR3: CASSQVRQGPGTGELFF

V: TRBV18
J: TRBJ1-2
size: few
CDR3: CASSPPDRGHDGYTF

V: TRBV6-6
J: TRBJ1-1
size: few
CDR3: CASSHSNLNTEAFF

V: TRBV14
J: TRBJ2-5
size: -
CDR3: CASSRRTGGVSETQYF

V: TRBV19
J: TRBJ2-3
size: many
CDR3: CASSPTGLTDTQYF

V: TRBV12-5
J: TRBJ1-2
size: -
CDR3: CASGRGIENYGYTF